The clone carrying this T cell receptor (beta chain) came up many times. The antigen is not known. The sample originates from a study of post-analysis software for immune sequencing data. Study details: Courses of disease covered relapsing-remitting, secondary progressive and progressive-relapsing multiple sclerosis. General study findings and limits: F measure grouped same-batch samples tightly together. Roughly five TRBV segments were significantly more frequent in patients than in controls. TRBV5-6, TRBV5-1 and TRBV20-1 were among these segments. Among multiple sclerosis patients, normalized Chao1 diversity was significantly below that of controls.

With V trimmed by 4 bases and J by 7 bases, 8 bases remained unmatched. The CDR3 totals 15 residues. The germline CDR1 and CDR2 sequences are SGHKS and YYEKEE (reference sequence). Unique molecular identifiers tagged the TCR beta cDNA libraries. From the PCR reads, TCRdb called clonotypes with MiXCR, one entry per CDR3 protein. Of about 200,000 distinct CDR3 sequences listed, over 25% are singletons. V and J are TRBV5-5 and TRBJ1-4; the match to TRBD1 covers 9 bases. The origin of this receptor is a girl between 2 and 17 years old with multiple sclerosis. Sequencing was performed on blood. The CDR3 DNA is TGTGCCAGCAGCCATACCGGGACAGGGTTTGAAAAACTGTTTTTT. Amino acid sequence: CASSHTGTGFEKLFF.